This is a list of T cell receptor beta chains from one sample in a study of T cells in Graves' hyperthyroidism and ophthalmopathy. TCRdb used MiXCR to reprocess the multiplex PCR reads, holding one entry per CDR3 protein. The table has about 640,000 distinct CDR3 sequences, approximately 42% seen once. Sequencing used peripheral blood or thyroid tissue (not recorded which). These receptors were taken from an adult man with Graves' disease, either hyperthyroidism or ophthalmopathy (not recorded which). The CDR3 runs from the conserved cysteine through the conserved F or W. The order of the fields is clone size, J gene, V gene, D gene, CDR3 protein, CDR3 DNA. A D gene is named only where the DNA matches it firmly. Clone size is not always given. Where it is, it says once, few, many or a class for expanded clones.

clone size: many; J gene: TRBJ1-5; V gene: TRBV19; D gene: .; CDR3 protein: CASSIGDGRLDQPQHF; CDR3 DNA: TGTGCCAGTAGTATAGGGGACGGTAGGTTGGATCAGCCCCAGCATTTT
clone size: .; J gene: TRBJ2-7; V gene: TRBV20-1; D gene: TRBD2; CDR3 protein: CSATSSGREYEQYF; CDR3 DNA: TGCAGTGCTACCTCTAGCGGGAGGGAATACGAGCAGTACTTC
clone size: .; J gene: TRBJ1-6; V gene: TRBV25-1; D gene: TRBD1; CDR3 protein: CASGTGSSPLHF; CDR3 DNA: TGTGCCAGCGGGACAGGGAGTTCACCCCTCCACTTT
clone size: few; J gene: TRBJ1-4; V gene: TRBV19; D gene: .; CDR3 protein: CASSDTGGNEKLFF; CDR3 DNA: TGTGCCAGTAGTGATACCGGGGGGAATGAAAAACTGTTTTTT
clone size: .; J gene: TRBJ2-7; V gene: TRBV24-1; D gene: .; CDR3 protein: CATSFLETGELYF; CDR3 DNA: TGTGCCACCAGCTTTTTGGAGACCGGGGAGCTGTACTTC
clone size: many; J gene: TRBJ1-6; V gene: TRBV29-1; D gene: .; CDR3 protein: CSVEEGVGSPLHF; CDR3 DNA: TGCAGCGTTGAGGAGGGGGTCGGATCACCCCTCCACTTT
clone size: few; J gene: TRBJ1-5; V gene: TRBV20-1; D gene: .; CDR3 protein: CSARDPQGNQPQHF; CDR3 DNA: TGCAGTGCTAGAGATCCCCAGGGGAACCAGCCCCAGCATTTT
clone size: few; J gene: TRBJ1-5; V gene: TRBV19; D gene: .; CDR3 protein: CASSTRLRGDNQPQHF; CDR3 DNA: TGTGCCAGTAGTACGCGACTGCGGGGTGACAATCAGCCCCAGCATTTT
clone size: .; J gene: TRBJ1-1; V gene: TRBV2; D gene: .; CDR3 protein: CASSLNWGAFF; CDR3 DNA: TGTGCCAGCAGTTTAAATTGGGGAGCTTTCTTT
clone size: once; J gene: TRBJ1-6; V gene: TRBV2; D gene: TRBD1; CDR3 protein: CASSTGTGGNSPLHF; CDR3 DNA: TGTGCCAGCAGCACCGGGACAGGGGGCAATTCACCCCTCCACTTT
clone size: many; J gene: TRBJ2-2; V gene: TRBV24-1; D gene: .; CDR3 protein: CATSVGRGWNTGELFF; CDR3 DNA: TGTGCCACCAGTGTTGGCAGGGGATGGAACACCGGGGAGCTGTTTTTT
clone size: .; J gene: TRBJ2-5; V gene: TRBV29-1; D gene: .; CDR3 protein: CSVEDGSFLEGTQYF; CDR3 DNA: TGCAGCGTTGAAGATGGATCGTTTTTGGAAGGGACCCAGTACTTC
clone size: .; J gene: TRBJ1-2; V gene: TRBV7-8; D gene: .; CDR3 protein: CASSPAEGSYTF; CDR3 DNA: TGTGCCAGCAGCCCCGCCGAGGGTAGCTACACCTTC
clone size: few; J gene: TRBJ2-7; V gene: TRBV5-1; D gene: TRBD2; CDR3 protein: CASSFTAGGPLDEQYF; CDR3 DNA: TGCGCCAGCAGCTTTACAGCGGGGGGGCCGTTAGACGAGCAGTACTTC
clone size: once; J gene: TRBJ2-7; V gene: TRBV11-1; D gene: .; CDR3 protein: CASSLQGGTEQYF; CDR3 DNA: TGTGCCAGCAGCTTACAGGGAGGTACCGAGCAGTACTTC
clone size: .; J gene: TRBJ1-1; V gene: TRBV10-3; D gene: .; CDR3 protein: CASSVTRTNTEAFF; CDR3 DNA: TGTGCCAGCAGTGTCACCCGGACGAACACTGAAGCTTTCTTT
clone size: .; J gene: TRBJ1-4; V gene: TRBV6-1; D gene: .; CDR3 protein: CASQGTEGDREKLFF; CDR3 DNA: TGTGCCAGCCAGGGTACAGAAGGGGATCGTGAAAAACTGTTTTTT
clone size: once; J gene: TRBJ2-7; V gene: TRBV7-9; D gene: TRBD1; CDR3 protein: CASSSRLGGDEQYF; CDR3 DNA: TGTGCCAGCAGCTCTAGGCTAGGGGGCGACGAGCAGTACTTC
clone size: few; J gene: TRBJ2-6; V gene: TRBV24-1; D gene: .; CDR3 protein: CATSDLSSGANVLTF; CDR3 DNA: TGTGCCACCAGTGATTTGAGTTCTGGGGCCAACGTCCTGACTTTC
clone size: .; J gene: TRBJ2-7; V gene: TRBV29-1; D gene: .; CDR3 protein: CSVVLLTSVREQYF; CDR3 DNA: TGCAGCGTTGTGCTCCTAACGTCGGTAAGAGAGCAGTACTTC
clone size: few; J gene: TRBJ2-2; V gene: TRBV29-1; D gene: TRBD2; CDR3 protein: CQTREVGELFF; CDR3 DNA: TGCCAAACCCGGGAGGTAGGGGAGCTGTTTTTT
clone size: .; J gene: TRBJ1-4; V gene: TRBV19; D gene: .; CDR3 protein: CASSIAGTNEKLFF; CDR3 DNA: TGTGCCAGTAGTATAGCGGGAACAAATGAAAAACTGTTTTTT
clone size: .; J gene: TRBJ1-5; V gene: TRBV15; D gene: .; CDR3 protein: CATSSRSKFNQPQHF; CDR3 DNA: TGTGCCACCAGCTCCCGGTCCAAGTTCAATCAGCCCCAGCATTTT
clone size: few; J gene: TRBJ1-2; V gene: TRBV5-1; D gene: .; CDR3 protein: CASSLRQNYGYTF; CDR3 DNA: TGCGCCAGCAGCTTGCGTCAGAACTATGGCTACACCTTC
clone size: .; J gene: TRBJ1-2; V gene: TRBV12-3/TRBV12-4; D gene: TRBD1; CDR3 protein: CASSFSGTGSQGYTF; CDR3 DNA: TGTGCCAGCAGTTTCTCCGGGACAGGGTCGCAAGGCTACACCTTC
clone size: few; J gene: TRBJ2-7; V gene: TRBV11-2; D gene: .; CDR3 protein: CASSLAQGSYEQYF; CDR3 DNA: TGTGCCAGCAGCTTGGCCCAAGGCTCCTACGAGCAGTACTTC
clone size: .; J gene: TRBJ1-5; V gene: TRBV10-3; D gene: TRBD1; CDR3 protein: CAISEEDRGVGFFGNQPQHF; CDR3 DNA: TGTGCCATCAGTGAGGAAGACAGGGGGGTCGGGTTTTTCGGCAATCAGCCCCAGCATTTT
clone size: few; J gene: TRBJ2-5; V gene: TRBV20-1; D gene: TRBD2; CDR3 protein: CSANPGLAQETQYF; CDR3 DNA: TGCAGTGCTAACCCGGGACTAGCGCAAGAGACCCAGTACTTC
clone size: .; J gene: TRBJ1-1; V gene: TRBV7-8; D gene: .; CDR3 protein: CASLGRRNTEAFF; CDR3 DNA: TGCGCCAGCCTCGGACGGAGGAACACTGAAGCTTTCTTT
clone size: .; J gene: TRBJ1-2; V gene: TRBV19; D gene: TRBD1; CDR3 protein: CASGLGPGQPLNYGHTF; CDR3 DNA: TGTGCCAGCGGCCTCGGGCCGGGACAGCCGTTAAACTATGGCCACACCTTC
clone size: few; J gene: TRBJ2-5; V gene: TRBV6-6; D gene: .; CDR3 protein: CASSEQDTGTVNLQYF; CDR3 DNA: TGTGCCAGCAGTGAACAAGACACTGGGACGGTGAATTTGCAGTACTTC
clone size: .; J gene: TRBJ1-2; V gene: TRBV24-1; D gene: TRBD1; CDR3 protein: CATSAINRDRGDGYTF; CDR3 DNA: TGTGCCACCAGTGCTATAAATCGGGACAGGGGAGATGGCTACACCTTC
clone size: few; J gene: TRBJ1-4; V gene: TRBV7-8; D gene: .; CDR3 protein: CASSLIGPDEKLFF; CDR3 DNA: TGTGCCAGCAGTCTGATTGGACCGGATGAAAAACTGTTTTTT
clone size: few; J gene: TRBJ1-1; V gene: TRBV6-5; D gene: .; CDR3 protein: CASSYWGRGNTEAFF; CDR3 DNA: TGTGCCAGCAGTTACTGGGGACGGGGGAACACTGAAGCTTTCTTT
clone size: .; J gene: TRBJ1-5; V gene: TRBV19; D gene: .; CDR3 protein: CASSIGEEDQPQHF; CDR3 DNA: TGTGCCAGTAGTATTGGGGAGGAGGATCAGCCCCAGCATTTT
clone size: .; J gene: TRBJ1-2; V gene: TRBV29-1; D gene: TRBD1; CDR3 protein: CSLGDRSNYGYTF; CDR3 DNA: TGCAGCTTGGGGGACAGGTCTAACTATGGCTACACCTTC
clone size: many; J gene: TRBJ1-1; V gene: TRBV10-1; D gene: TRBD1; CDR3 protein: CASRETGGSEAFF; CDR3 DNA: TGCGCCAGCAGGGAAACAGGGGGCTCTGAAGCTTTCTTT
clone size: few; J gene: TRBJ1-5; V gene: TRBV20-1; D gene: .; CDR3 protein: CSARRQDDYSNQPQHF; CDR3 DNA: TGCAGTGCTAGGCGGCAGGACGATTATAGCAATCAGCCCCAGCATTTT
clone size: .; J gene: TRBJ1-5; V gene: TRBV10-3; D gene: .; CDR3 protein: CAISEGDWSNQPQHF; CDR3 DNA: TGTGCCATCAGTGAAGGTGACTGGAGCAATCAGCCCCAGCATTTT
clone size: many; J gene: TRBJ2-5; V gene: TRBV7-8; D gene: .; CDR3 protein: CASSYSGLGQTQYF; CDR3 DNA: TGTGCCAGCAGTTATAGCGGTTTGGGGCAGACCCAGTACTTC
clone size: .; J gene: TRBJ1-2; V gene: TRBV7-9; D gene: TRBD1; CDR3 protein: CASSFRDRFFGYTF; CDR3 DNA: TGTGCCAGCAGCTTCCGGGACAGGTTTTTCGGCTACACCTTC
clone size: few; J gene: TRBJ1-3; V gene: TRBV12-3/TRBV12-4; D gene: .; CDR3 protein: CASSSYPSGNTIYF; CDR3 DNA: TGTGCCAGCAGTTCGTATCCATCTGGAAACACCATATATTTT
clone size: many; J gene: TRBJ1-2; V gene: TRBV7-9; D gene: .; CDR3 protein: CASSSIEEEANYGYTF; CDR3 DNA: TGTGCCAGCAGCTCGATCGAAGAGGAGGCTAACTATGGCTACACCTTC
clone size: .; J gene: TRBJ1-2; V gene: TRBV2; D gene: .; CDR3 protein: CASSEFAKMGRGYTF; CDR3 DNA: TGTGCCAGCAGTGAATTCGCGAAAATGGGGCGAGGCTACACCTTC
clone size: .; J gene: TRBJ1-2; V gene: TRBV3-1; D gene: TRBD1; CDR3 protein: CASSAGRQGPYGYTF; CDR3 DNA: TGTGCCAGCAGCGCGGGACGACAGGGACCCTATGGCTACACCTTC